Each of the 14 T cell receptor beta chains below was sequenced from the same sample in a study of beta chain features in type 1 diabetes. The entirety of the isolated RNA underwent reverse transcription, so expressed TCRB transcripts were sequenced. Data came from immunoSEQ multiplex PCR; TCRdb stores just in-frame clones and leaves some out. The table lists some 400,000 clones, about 15% of them singletons, with 0.019% in the top ten. Material for sequencing was naive CD4+ T cells from blood. The receptors stem from a young woman in good health.

This clone showed up just a few times. This chain uses TRBV29-1 with TRBJ2-1; tentative D call: TRBD1 (5 bases). CDR1 is SQVTM, CDR2 ANQGSEA, per germline. This CDR3 region has 14 residues. Between the trimmed V and J ends, which lost 6 bases and 9 bases, there was a span of 21 bases. CDR3 loop: CSVGYVRGSIEQFF. In DNA, the CDR3 is TGCAGCGTCGGATACGTTAGGGGTAGCATTGAGCAGTTCTTC.

The J gene is TRBJ1-3, the V gene TRBV30; the D is unclear. CDR1 is GTSNPN, CDR2 SVGIG, per germline (reference sequence). Between the trimmed V and J ends, which lost 0 bases and 7 bases, there was a span of 22 bases. The CDR3 contains 17 residues. Here the CDR3 reads CAWSVRQWRATRNTIYF. For the CDR3, the DNA is TGTGCCTGGAGTGTACGTCAGTGGCGGGCAACGAGGAACACCATATATTTT.

V usage is TRBV5-1 and J usage is TRBJ1-1; 7 bases match TRBD1. The CDR3 totals 13 residues. After removal of 4 bases from V and 3 bases from J, the junction contained 3 bases not matched to a gene. Germline V gene lookup returns CDR1 SGHRS and CDR2 YFSETQ. CDR3 bases: TGCGCCAGCAGCAAAGACAGGGACACTGAAGCTTTCTTT. Encoded protein: CASSKDRDTEAFF. The whole variable domain, filled in from reference TRBV5-1 and TRBJ1-1, reads KAGVTQTPRYLIKTRGQQVTLSCSPISGHRSVSWYQQTPGQGLQFLFEYFSETQRNKGNFPGRFSGRQFSNSRSEMNVSTLELGDSALYLCASSKDRDTEAFFGQGTRLTVV.

This chain connects TRBV30 to TRBJ2-1; 11 bases match TRBD1. CDR1 GTSNPN and CDR2 SVGIG come from the germline V gene (reference sequence). Trimming cost V 6 bases and J 8 bases; bases outside gene matches: 12. CDR3 size: 15 residues. The CDR3 reads CACPRGTGGVDEQFF. DNA of the CDR3: TGTGCCTGCCCCCGAGGGACAGGGGGTGTTGATGAGCAGTTCTTC.

The chain links TRBV27 to TRBJ2-1; 11 bases match TRBD2. The CDR3 contains 13 residues. J was trimmed by 14 bases and V by 8 bases; bases with no gene match: 11. Germline V CDR1 and CDR2: MNHEY, SMNVEV (reference sequence). CDR3 amino acids: CASYGTSGINEFF. For the CDR3, the DNA is TGTGCCAGCTACGGGACTAGCGGTATTAACGAGTTCTTC.

The V and J genes are TRBV29-1 and TRBJ2-7; 13 nucleotides match TRBD2. This CDR3 has 13 residues. The V gene end was trimmed by 7 bases and the J gene end by 7 bases; junction bases not matched to a gene: 7. Germline CDR1 and CDR2: SQVTM and ANQGSEA. The CDR3 spells CSALLAGGREQYF. In DNA, the CDR3 is TGCAGCGCTTTACTAGCGGGAGGGAGGGAGCAGTACTTC.

The rearrangement uses TRBV7-9 and TRBJ1-3; maybe TRBD1 (6 bases). The ends were cut back, 5 bases at V and 3 bases at J, with 14 bases in the middle. The CDR3 consists of 15 residues. The germline CDR1 and CDR2 sequences are SEHNR and FQNEAQ (reference sequence). The CDR3 here is CASSQTQGRGNTIYF. In DNA form, the CDR3 reads TGTGCCAGCAGCCAAACCCAGGGGCGTGGAAACACCATATATTTT.

The J gene is TRBJ2-1, the V gene TRBV5-6; 7 bases agree with TRBD1. Unmatched junction bases numbered 10, after V lost 6 bases and J lost 4 bases. The CDR3 has 15 amino acids. Per germline, CDR1 SGHDT and CDR2 YYEEEE. The CDR3 nucleotides are TGTGCCAGCAACTTCCGGGACAGCATTTACAATGAGCAGTTCTTC. Translation gives CASNFRDSIYNEQFF.

This sequence joins TRBV6-1 and TRBJ2-1, with 11 bases lining up with TRBD2. CDR1 MNHNS and CDR2 SASEGT come from the germline V gene. The CDR3 is 15 amino acids. V lost 7 bases and J lost 9; bases outside the gene matches: 11. In DNA form, the CDR3 reads TGTGCCAGCACCACTAGCGGGAGCCCCGTCGTTGAGCAGTTCTTC. The encoded protein is CASTTSGSPVVEQFF.

This clone has more than one count but fewer than ten. The V and J genes are TRBV5-1 and TRBJ2-1, with D possibly TRBD2 on 6 matching bases. The germline V and J ends were trimmed by 4 bases and 4 bases, with 15 bases remaining between them. The CDR3 runs to 15 residues. CDR1 and CDR2 from the germline V gene are SGHRS and YFSETQ. The CDR3 DNA is TGCGCCAGCAGCCCCTCCCCCAGCGGGTACAATGAGCAGTTCTTC. It specifies CASSPSPSGYNEQFF.

This clone has a handful of counts. Different DNA sequences within this sample yield the same CDR3. V is TRBV7-9 and J is TRBJ2-3; no definite D call. This CDR3 is built from 14 residues. Trimming left V 1 base short and J 0 bases short, with 5 bases between. Germline V gene lookup returns CDR1 SEHNR and CDR2 FQNEAQ (reference sequence). CDR3 region: CASSLDTSTDTQYF. The CDR3 DNA is TGTGCCAGCAGCTTAGACACCAGCACAGATACGCAGTATTTT.

The V gene is TRBV19, the J gene TRBJ2-1; the match to TRBD1 covers 7 bases. V lost 3 bases to trimming and J lost 6 bases; unmatched junction nucleotides: 11. Germline assignment: CDR1 LNHDA and CDR2 SQIVND (reference sequence). The CDR3 sequence is 16 residues long. In DNA form, the CDR3 reads TGTGCCAGTAGTATCCCCCGACAGGGCGCTCCCAATGAGCAGTTCTTC. This translates into CASSIPRQGAPNEQFF.

This clone was counted between two and nine times. V is TRBV6-5 and J is TRBJ2-1; D is perhaps TRBD2 (6 bases). The germline V and J ends were trimmed by 5 bases and 11 bases, with 19 bases remaining between them. The V gene's germline CDR1 is MNHEY and CDR2 SVGAGI. The CDR3 spans 14 residues. CDR3 amino acids: CASSDRTVSGKQFF. The CDR3 bases are TGTGCCAGCAGTGATAGAACAGTTAGCGGAAAGCAGTTCTTC.

This chain joins TRBV7-3 and TRBJ2-1, with a weak D call TRBD2 (6 bases). Trimming removed 8 bases at V and 7 bases at J, with 18 bases between. The V gene's germline CDR1 is SGHTA and CDR2 FQGTGA. CDR3 size: 14 residues. DNA for the CDR3: TGTGCCAGCCGGCTGTCGGGAGAGCGAAATGAGCAGTTCTTC. The encoded protein is CASRLSGERNEQFF.